These 19 T cell receptor beta chains came from one sample sequenced in a study of OX40 agonist ivuxolimab in advanced cancers. TCRdb's copy holds only in-frame clones and misses some; the assay was immunoSEQ multiplex PCR. The sample shows 50,000 to 75,000 clones, 70% to 90% of them seen only once. Here the sequenced sample was CD4+ or CD8+ T cells sorted from blood, taken in a trial of the OX40 agonist ivuxolimab. The receptor source for this set is an adult with an advanced solid tumor such as melanoma, head and neck, liver or kidney cancer.

The rearrangement uses TRBV21-1 and TRBJ2-2; TRBD1, the D gene given by the table, was not confirmed from the DNA. TRBV21-1 represents a pseudogene. This CDR3 is built from 20 residues. CDR3 protein: CASSSQTRGTHPPWTGELFF. Here the CDR3 DNA reads TGTGCCAGCAGCTCACAAACTAGGGGGACCCATCCTCCATGGACCGGGGAGCTGTTTTTT.

The rearrangement uses TRBV5-1 and TRBJ2-3; 9 nucleotides match TRBD1. CDR1 is SGHRS and CDR2 is YFSETQ in the germline V gene. V shed 3 bases, J shed 6 bases, and the junction held 8 bases outside the gene matches. The CDR3 runs 15 residues. The chain's CDR3 is CASSSGQGWGDTQYF. DNA for the CDR3: TGCGCCAGCAGCTCGGGACAGGGTTGGGGGGATACGCAGTATTTT.

CDR3 DNA: TGTGCCAGCAGCCTGGGGGGGAAGGGACGAACCGGGGAGCTGTTTTTT. This codes for CASSLGGKGRTGELFF. The V gene is TRBV4-2, the J gene TRBJ2-2, with TRBD2 matching over 7 bases. The ends lost 4 bases at V and 5 bases at J; junction bases unmatched: 10. The CDR3 loop spans 16 amino acids. CDR1 is LGHNA and CDR2 is YNFKEQ in the germline V gene.

The chain combines TRBV5-1 with TRBJ2-3; D remains unclear. V was shortened by 5 bases and J by 0 bases, with 4 bases between the two germline ends. The CDR3 has 12 residues. CDR1 is SGHRS and CDR2 is YFSETQ in the germline V gene. CDR3 DNA: TGCGCCAGCAGGGAAAGCACAGATACGCAGTATTTT. Residues: CASRESTDTQYF.

The chain combines TRBV11-2 with TRBJ2-1; 8 positions match TRBD2. After removal of 1 base from V and 7 bases from J, the junction contained 9 bases not matched to a gene. This CDR3 spans 16 amino acids. Germline V lookup: CDR1 SGHAT, CDR2 FQNNGV. The CDR3 is CASSLGRGGRRNEQFF. CDR3 nucleotides: TGTGCCAGCAGCTTAGGGAGGGGCGGGAGGAGGAATGAGCAGTTCTTC.

The chain joins TRBV6-5 to TRBJ1-1, with D perhaps TRBD1 (6 bases). The length of the CDR3 is 15 residues. V lost 2 bases to trimming and J lost 1 base, with 11 bases between them. Germline CDR1 reads MNHEY; CDR2 reads SVGAGI. Here the CDR3 DNA reads TGTGCCAGCAGTTACAGCGGGGGCGCGAACACTGAAGCTTTCTTT. Amino acid sequence: CASSYSGGANTEAFF.

The CDR3 DNA reads TGTGCCAGCAGCCATGGGGGAGGGCATCGTGATGAGCAGTTCTTC. Translating it yields CASSHGGGHRDEQFF. The rearrangement joins TRBV7-9 to TRBJ2-1; 7 positions match TRBD2. Unmatched junction bases numbered 12, after V lost 5 bases and J lost 8 bases. This CDR3 has 15 amino acids. Germline loops: CDR1 SEHNR, CDR2 FQNEAQ (reference sequence).

By sample share, this clone is medium-sized. The chain uses TRBV7-9 and TRBJ2-4; 9 bases fit TRBD1. The V segment lost 2 bases and the J segment 3 bases; nucleotides outside the gene matches: 8. The CDR3 is 17 residues long. The V gene's germline CDR1 is SEHNR and CDR2 FQNEAQ (reference sequence). This chain's CDR3 is CASSLQTGGVDKNIQYF. As DNA, the CDR3 is TGTGCCAGCAGCTTACAGACAGGGGGTGTGGACAAAAACATTCAGTACTTC.

This chain connects TRBV30 to TRBJ1-3; D uncertain. The germline V gene has CDR1 GTSNPN and CDR2 SVGIG (reference sequence). V lost 4 bases to trimming and J lost 0 bases, with 7 bases between them. The CDR3 contains 13 residues. CDR3 protein: CAWKHSSGNTIYF. The CDR3 DNA reads TGTGCCTGGAAGCACAGCTCTGGAAACACCATATATTTT.

This chain uses TRBV7-9 with TRBJ1-3; D is ambiguous. Germline V gene sequence: CDR1 SEHNR, CDR2 FQNEAQ (reference sequence). This CDR3 region has 11 residues. The V end lost 1 base, the J end lost 16 bases, and 11 bases lay between the germline ends. The CDR3 reads CASSLGLSLYF. The CDR3 nucleotides are TGTGCCAGCAGCTTAGGGCTCTCCCTTTATTTT.

The gene calls are TRBV19 and TRBJ2-1, with TRBD1 matching over 7 bases. J lost 10 bases, V lost 1 base, and 7 bases had no gene match. This CDR3 is built from 14 residues. The germline V gene has CDR1 LNHDA and CDR2 SQIVND (reference sequence). In DNA, the CDR3 is TGTGCCAGTAGTATAGCTACTTCGGACAGGGAGCAGTTCTTC. Residues: CASSIATSDREQFF.

The rearrangement joins TRBV10-3 to TRBJ2-1; D may be TRBD1 (6 bases). The CDR3 consists of 14 residues. V was trimmed by 3 bases and J by 6 bases, leaving 12 bases between them. Germline V gene data show CDR1 as ENHRY and CDR2 as SYGVKD. This CDR3 reads CAISDQQGLNEQFF. CDR3 nucleotides: TGTGCCATCAGTGATCAACAGGGCCTCAATGAGCAGTTCTTC.

The V and J genes are TRBV11-2 and TRBJ2-2, with D perhaps being TRBD1 or TRBD2 (5 bases each). The germline CDR1 and CDR2 sequences are SGHAT and FQNNGV. The CDR3 loop spans 15 amino acids. V lost 2 bases and J 6 bases, leaving 13 bases between the germline ends. The CDR3 DNA is TGTGCCAGCAGCTTAAGCAGGGTGGGGGCCGGGGAGCTGTTTTTT. As protein: CASSLSRVGAGELFF.

The CDR3 DNA reads as TGTGCCAGTAGTACCTCGACTAGCGGGGCCAATGAGCAGTTCTTC. Translated: CASSTSTSGANEQFF. This rearrangement joins TRBV19 to TRBJ2-1; 11 nucleotides line up with TRBD2. The CDR3 is made up of 15 amino acids. The V gene's germline CDR1 is LNHDA and CDR2 SQIVND (reference sequence). The V and J ends lost 4 bases and 6 bases, in that order; junction bases with no gene match: 5. The variable domain in full, with the rest retrieved from reference TRBV19 and TRBJ2-1, is DGGITQSPKYLFRKEGQNVTLSCEQNLNHDAMYWYRQDPGQGLRLIYYSQIVNDFQKGDIAEGYSVSREKKESFPLTVTSAQKNPTAFYLCASSTSTSGANEQFFGPGTRLTVL.

The CDR3 DNA follows: TGTGCCAGCTCACCAAGAGGTGGGGCTAGCGGACTCACCGGGGAGCTGTTTTTT. Protein product: CASSPRGGASGLTGELFF. V and J are TRBV18 and TRBJ2-2, with TRBD2 matching 7 bases. V gave up 2 bases and J gave up 4 bases; unmatched junction bases: 13. Germline V gives CDR1 KGHSH, CDR2 LQKENI. The CDR3 consists of 18 residues.

The rearrangement links TRBV5-1 to TRBJ1-5; 7 bases agree with TRBD1. The junction had 2 bases not matched to a gene; V was cut back by 3 bases and J by 5 bases. The CDR3 length is 13 residues. Germline CDR1 is SGHRS and CDR2 is YFSETQ. The CDR3 loop reads CASSWQGDQPQHF. CDR3 DNA: TGCGCCAGCAGCTGGCAGGGGGATCAGCCCCAGCATTTT.

V usage is TRBV5-1 and J usage is TRBJ1-2; 7 positions agree with TRBD1. CDR1 SGHRS and CDR2 YFSETQ come from the germline V gene. The CDR3 is 15 residues long. J was trimmed by 1 base and V by 4 bases; bases with no gene match: 7. CDR3 amino acids: CASSTGTAVNYGYTF. CDR3 in DNA: TGCGCCAGCAGCACCGGGACAGCCGTTAACTATGGCTACACCTTC.

The chain employs TRBV9 and TRBJ2-1; 8 bases agree with TRBD2. Trimming removed 4 bases from V and 11 bases from J; junction bases left unmatched: 5. Germline CDR1 SGDLS, CDR2 YYNGEE. The CDR3 has 12 residues. The CDR3 bases are TGTGCCAGCAGCTCTGGACTAGCACAGCAGTTCTTC. Amino acids: CASSSGLAQQFF.

V usage is TRBV28 and J usage is TRBJ2-5; a weak D match, TRBD2 (7 bases). The germline gives CDR1 MDHEN, CDR2 SYDVKM. The germline V and J ends were trimmed by 6 bases and 5 bases, with 13 bases remaining between them. There are 13 residues in the CDR3. The CDR3 DNA sequence: TGTGCCAGCAGACCCGGGGGGCGGGAGACCCAGTACTTC. Translation gives CASRPGGRETQYF.